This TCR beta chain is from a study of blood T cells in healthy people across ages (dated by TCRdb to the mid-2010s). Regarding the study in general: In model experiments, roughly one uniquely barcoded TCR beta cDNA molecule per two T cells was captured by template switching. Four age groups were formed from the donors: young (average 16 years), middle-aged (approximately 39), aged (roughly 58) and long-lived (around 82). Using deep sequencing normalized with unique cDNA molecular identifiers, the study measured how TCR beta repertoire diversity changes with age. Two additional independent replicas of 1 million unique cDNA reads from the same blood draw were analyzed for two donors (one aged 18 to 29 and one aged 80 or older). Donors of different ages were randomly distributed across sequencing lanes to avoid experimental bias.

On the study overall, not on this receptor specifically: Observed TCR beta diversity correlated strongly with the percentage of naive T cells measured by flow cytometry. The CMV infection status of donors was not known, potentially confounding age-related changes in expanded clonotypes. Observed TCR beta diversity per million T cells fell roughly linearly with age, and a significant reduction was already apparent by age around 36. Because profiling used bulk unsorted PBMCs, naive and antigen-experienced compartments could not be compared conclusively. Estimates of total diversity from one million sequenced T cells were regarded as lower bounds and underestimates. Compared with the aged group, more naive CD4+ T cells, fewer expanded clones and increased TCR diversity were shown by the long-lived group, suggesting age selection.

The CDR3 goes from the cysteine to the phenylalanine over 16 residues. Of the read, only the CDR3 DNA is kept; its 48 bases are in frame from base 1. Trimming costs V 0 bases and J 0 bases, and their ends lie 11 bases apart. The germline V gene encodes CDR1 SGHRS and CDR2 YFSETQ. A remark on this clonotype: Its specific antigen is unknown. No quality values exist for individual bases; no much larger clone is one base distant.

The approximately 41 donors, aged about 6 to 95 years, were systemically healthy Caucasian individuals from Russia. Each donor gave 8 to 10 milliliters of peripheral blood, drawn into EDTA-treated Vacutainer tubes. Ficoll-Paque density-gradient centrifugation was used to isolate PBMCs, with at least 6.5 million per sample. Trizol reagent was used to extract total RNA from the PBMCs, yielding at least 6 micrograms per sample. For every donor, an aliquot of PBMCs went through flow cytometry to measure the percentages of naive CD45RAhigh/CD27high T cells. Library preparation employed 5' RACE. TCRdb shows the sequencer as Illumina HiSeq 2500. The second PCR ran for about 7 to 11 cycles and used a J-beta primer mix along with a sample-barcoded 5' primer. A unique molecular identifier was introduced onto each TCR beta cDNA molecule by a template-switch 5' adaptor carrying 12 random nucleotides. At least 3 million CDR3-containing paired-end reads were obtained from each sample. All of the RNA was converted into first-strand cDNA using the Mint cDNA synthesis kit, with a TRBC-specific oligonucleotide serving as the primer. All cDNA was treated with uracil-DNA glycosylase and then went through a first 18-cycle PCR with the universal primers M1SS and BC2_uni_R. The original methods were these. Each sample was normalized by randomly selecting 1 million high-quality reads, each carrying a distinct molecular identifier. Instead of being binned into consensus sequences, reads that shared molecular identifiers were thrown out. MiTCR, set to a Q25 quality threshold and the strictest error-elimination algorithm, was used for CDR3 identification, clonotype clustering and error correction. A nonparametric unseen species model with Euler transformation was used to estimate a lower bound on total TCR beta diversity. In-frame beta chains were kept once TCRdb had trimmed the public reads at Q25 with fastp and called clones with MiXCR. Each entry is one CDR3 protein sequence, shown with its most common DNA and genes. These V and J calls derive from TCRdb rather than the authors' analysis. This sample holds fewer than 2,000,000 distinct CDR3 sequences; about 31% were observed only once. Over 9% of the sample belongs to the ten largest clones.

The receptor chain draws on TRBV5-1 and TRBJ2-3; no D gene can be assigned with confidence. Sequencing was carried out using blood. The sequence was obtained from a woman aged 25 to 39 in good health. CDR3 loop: CASSLVGKTSTDTQYF. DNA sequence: TGCGCCAGCAGCTTGGTGGGGAAAACTAGCACAGATACGCAGTATTTT.